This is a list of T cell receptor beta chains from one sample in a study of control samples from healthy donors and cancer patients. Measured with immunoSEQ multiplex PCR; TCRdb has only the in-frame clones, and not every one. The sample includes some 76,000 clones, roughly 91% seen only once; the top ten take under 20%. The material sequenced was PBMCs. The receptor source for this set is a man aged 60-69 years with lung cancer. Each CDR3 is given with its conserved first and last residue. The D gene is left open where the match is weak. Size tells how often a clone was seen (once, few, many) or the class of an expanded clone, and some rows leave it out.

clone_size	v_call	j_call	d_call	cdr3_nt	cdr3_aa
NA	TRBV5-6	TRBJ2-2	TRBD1	TGTGCCAGCAGCTTAAGGGACAGGGGGAACGGGGAGCTGTTTTTT	CASSLRDRGNGELFF
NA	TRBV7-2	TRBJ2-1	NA	TGTGCCAGCAGCCCCAATCCTACGGGCTTGGTCAATGAGCAGTTCTTC	CASSPNPTGLVNEQFF
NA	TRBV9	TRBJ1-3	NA	TGTGCCAGCAGGAGGGGAACGGACGGAAACACCATATATTTT	CASRRGTDGNTIYF
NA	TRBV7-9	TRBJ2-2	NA	TGTGCCAGCACTATATCGGGATTGAACACCGGGGAGCTGTTTTTT	CASTISGLNTGELFF
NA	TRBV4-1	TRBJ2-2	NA	TGCGCCAGCAGCCAAGATCGTGGAATCCCGAACACCGGGGAGCTGTTTTTT	CASSQDRGIPNTGELFF
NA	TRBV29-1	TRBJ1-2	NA	TGCAGCGTTGAGAGTGGCTACACCTTC	CSVESGYTF
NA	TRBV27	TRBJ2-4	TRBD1	TGTGCCAGCAGTTTATTGGGACAGCTAGCCAAAAACATTCAGTACTTC	CASSLLGQLAKNIQYF
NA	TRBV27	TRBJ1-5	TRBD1	TGTGCCAGCAGTCCCCCCCGGACAGGGAGAACCAATCAGCCCCAGCATTTT	CASSPPRTGRTNQPQHF
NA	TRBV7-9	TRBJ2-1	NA	TGTGCCGTCTCCAAATACTCTCGGGACCATTTTTACAATGAGCAGTTCTTC	CAVSKYSRDHFYNEQFF
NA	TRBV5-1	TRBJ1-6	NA	TGCGCCAGCAGCTTGGGGTCGGGGGGGCCGAACTCACCCCTCCACTTT	CASSLGSGGPNSPLHF
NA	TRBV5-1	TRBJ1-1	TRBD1	TGCGCCAGCAGCTACAGACAGGGTGTTGAAAACACTGAAGCTTTCTTT	CASSYRQGVENTEAFF
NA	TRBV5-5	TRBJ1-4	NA	TGTGCCAGCAGCTTGGAGGGTCCCCAAGGCGAAAAACTGTTTTTT	CASSLEGPQGEKLFF
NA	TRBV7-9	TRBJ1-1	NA	TGTGCCAGCAGCTGGGCCTTTTTAGGGGCGAAAACAAACACTGAAGCTTTCTTT	CASSWAFLGAKTNTEAFF
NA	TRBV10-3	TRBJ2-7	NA	TGTGCCATCAGTGAGTCGCAGGAACCAGGCTACGAGCAGTACTTC	CAISESQEPGYEQYF
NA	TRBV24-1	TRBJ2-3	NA	TGTGCCACTAAGGATACCACGGACGTCACAGATACGCAGTATTTT	CATKDTTDVTDTQYF
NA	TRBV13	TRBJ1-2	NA	TGTGCCAGCAGCATTGACAGGTCCTTTAACTATGGCTACACCTTC	CASSIDRSFNYGYTF
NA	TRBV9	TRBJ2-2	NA	TGTGCCAGCAGCTCCCAAATCTCGGACACCGGGGAGCTGTTTTTT	CASSSQISDTGELFF
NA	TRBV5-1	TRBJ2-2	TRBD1	TGCGCCAGCAGCTGGGACAGGTTGGACACCGGGGAGCTGTTTTTT	CASSWDRLDTGELFF
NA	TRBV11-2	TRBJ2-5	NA	TGTGCCAGCAGCTCGCCCGTTGAGACCCAGTACTTC	CASSSPVETQYF
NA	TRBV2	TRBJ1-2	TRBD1	TGTGCCAGCACCGACAGGGCGATTGGCTACACCTTC	CASTDRAIGYTF
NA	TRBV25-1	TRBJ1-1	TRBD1	TGTGCCAGCAGTGTGGGGACAGGGGGATTCACTGAAGCTTTCTTT	CASSVGTGGFTEAFF
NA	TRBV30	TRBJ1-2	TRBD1	TGTGCCTGGAGTCGGACAGGATACTATGGCTACACCTTC	CAWSRTGYYGYTF
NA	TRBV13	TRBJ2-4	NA	TGTGCCAGCAGCTGGCGTGGGGCCAAAAACATTCAGTACTTC	CASSWRGAKNIQYF
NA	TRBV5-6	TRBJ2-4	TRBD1	TGTGCCAGCAGCTTGGGACAGGGGAGAAACATTCAGTACTTC	CASSLGQGRNIQYF
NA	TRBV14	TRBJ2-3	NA	TGTGCCAGCAGCCAAGGACTATCTTATGCGGATACGCAGTATTTT	CASSQGLSYADTQYF
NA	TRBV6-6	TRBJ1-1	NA	TGTGCCAGCACCAGACGGGACACTGAAGCTTTCTTT	CASTRRDTEAFF
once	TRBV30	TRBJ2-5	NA	TGTGCCTGGAGTGTGCAGGGGCCAGAGACCCAGTACTTC	CAWSVQGPETQYF
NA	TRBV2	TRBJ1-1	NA	TGTGCCAGCAGACCCCCGGCTTTCTTT	CASRPPAFF
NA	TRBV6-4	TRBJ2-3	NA	TGTGCCAGCAAAGACAGCACAGATACGCAGTATTTT	CASKDSTDTQYF